This TCR beta chain was profiled in a study of a mutant IDH1 vaccine in newly diagnosed glioma. Study details: Visits designated V12 and V13 were conducted at weeks 35 and 47, respectively. Findings and limits, study-wide: Pseudoprogression seemingly bore no relation to changes in top peripheral T cell clonotypes.

As for time point: week 47, end of study. Every vaccination contained 300 ug of the mutant IDH1 20-mer peptide and was paired with topical imiquimod. The donor cohort comprised cases of new WHO grade 3 or 4 IDH1-mutant, ATRX-lost astrocytoma. The sample holds a few counts of this clone. What it binds is unknown. This CDR3 contains 16 residues. V lost 1 base to trimming and J lost 7 bases; unmatched junction nucleotides: 5. Per germline, CDR1 MNHEY and CDR2 SMNVEV (reference sequence). Assay used: immunoSEQ multiplex PCR; TCRdb lists only in-frame clones, some missing. The sample has under 15,000 clones, roughly 72% seen once.

This chain uses TRBV27 with TRBJ1-6, with 9 bases fitting TRBD1. The clonotype originates from a woman aged 40-49 years with glioma. The sequences come from PBMCs, collected from a glioma patient whose treatment included an IDH1 peptide vaccine. The CDR3 protein is CASSLFFGTGNSPLHF. The CDR3, as DNA: TGTGCCAGCAGTTTATTTTTCGGGACAGGGAATTCACCCCTCCACTTT.